These 12 T cell receptor beta chains came from one sample sequenced in a study of T cell repertoires in cytomegalovirus infection. TCRdb independently ran MiXCR on the reads; one entry per CDR3 protein. This repertoire shows about 310,000 distinct CDR3 sequences, 20% to 25% found once; its top ten account for roughly 14%. Their specific antigens are unknown. This sample comprised cultured PBMCs, obtained from culture after CMV antigen stimulation. These receptors originate from a human donor in good health (CMV status not recorded). Some clones in this sample may be carry-over from other donors' samples.

The table lists this clonotype with many counts. The gene calls are TRBV7-3 and TRBJ2-7; 8 positions match TRBD2. CDR1 and CDR2 (germline): SGHTA, FQGTGA. This CDR3 has 13 residues. The V and J ends lost 4 bases and 4 bases, in that order; junction bases with no gene match: 3. CDR3 residues: CASSSGTSYEQYF. The CDR3 DNA is TGTGCCAGCAGCTCGGGGACTAGTTACGAGCAGTACTTC.

Regarding this clonotype: Since no conserved phenylalanine or tryptophan closes the CDR3, a read error is the likely cause. The DNA is omitted, as the CDR3 cannot be located on it reliably, and the CDR3 follows TCRdb's listing. CDR3 sequence: CASNPYPAGGSPTLVI. The V call is TRBV6-2 or TRBV6-3, the J call TRBJ2-5; TRBD2, the table's D call, lacks a check against the DNA. The CDR3 spans 16 residues, counting both ends. Germline CDR1 is MNHEY and CDR2 is SVGEGT.

V and J are TRBV5-5 and TRBJ2-5; D may be TRBD2 (6 bases). V lost 3 bases and J lost 4, with 13 bases in between. CDR1 SGHKS and CDR2 YYEKEE come from the germline V gene (reference sequence). The CDR3 extends over 14 amino acids. The CDR3 here is CASSSLMGGETQYF. CDR3 DNA sequence: TGTGCCAGCAGCTCCCTGATGGGGGGAGAGACCCAGTACTTC.

The chain has TRBV6-2 or TRBV6-3 and TRBJ1-2; 8 bases match TRBD1. The V segment lost 7 bases and the J segment 2 bases; nucleotides outside the gene matches: 12. The germline V gene has CDR1 MNHEY and CDR2 SVGEGT. The CDR3 runs to 16 residues. The CDR3 bases are TGTGCCAGCATCAAAAGGCGGACAGGGCCGAACTATGGCTACACCTTC. Its translation is CASIKRRTGPNYGYTF.

This clonotype was found a few times. The genes are TRBV11-2 and TRBJ2-1; D may be TRBD2 (7 bases). The CDR3 extends over 19 amino acids. V was shortened by 2 bases and J by 8 bases, with 28 bases between the two germline ends. From germline, CDR1 is SGHAT and CDR2 FQNNGV. The CDR3 loop reads CASSLNYRPGGPGGHEQFF. CDR3 DNA sequence: TGTGCCAGCAGCTTAAATTACCGGCCGGGGGGCCCCGGTGGACATGAGCAGTTCTTC.

V and J are TRBV19 and TRBJ2-2; D is uncertain. CDR1 is LNHDA, CDR2 SQIVND, per germline (reference sequence). This CDR3 has 11 amino acids. V was trimmed by 5 bases and J by 8 bases, leaving 6 bases between them. DNA of the CDR3: TGTGCCAGTAGTCGTCGGGGGGAGCTGTTTTTT. Amino acid sequence: CASSRRGELFF.

This clonotype was found many times. The J gene is TRBJ2-7, the V gene TRBV7-2; D perhaps matches TRBD2 (6 bases). V dropped 2 bases and J dropped 7 bases, with 21 bases sitting between them. CDR1 and CDR2 from the germline V gene are SGHTA and FQGNSA. The CDR3 has 16 residues. The CDR3: CASSLSGGRERQEQYF. CDR3 in DNA: TGTGCCAGCAGCTTATCCGGTGGGCGGGAACGACAAGAGCAGTACTTC.

This clonotype occurred a few times. The chain combines TRBV19 with TRBJ1-1, with 11 bases matching TRBD1. Germline CDR1 and CDR2: LNHDA and SQIVND (reference sequence). The CDR3 is made up of 14 amino acids. V lost 4 bases and J lost 11; bases outside the gene matches: 9. CDR3 in DNA: TGTGCCAGTAGTAACGGACAGGGGGCTCTCCGGGCTTTCTTT. This gives the protein CASSNGQGALRAFF.

The chain links TRBV7-7 to TRBJ2-7; D is undetermined. Germline loops: CDR1 SSHAT, CDR2 FNYEAQ (reference sequence). V was clipped by 0 bases and J by 0 bases, with 9 bases between them. This CDR3 spans 15 amino acids. CDR3 bases: TGTGCCAGCAGCTTAGCGGGCGGACCCTCCTACGAGCAGTACTTC. Translated, it gives CASSLAGGPSYEQYF.

This clonotype was counted many times. The chain is built from TRBV7-8 and TRBJ2-5; D assignment may be TRBD1 or TRBD2 (5 bases each). The CDR3 extends over 14 amino acids. The germline V and J ends were trimmed by 1 base and 5 bases, with 11 bases remaining between them. Germline lookup yields CDR1 SGHVS and CDR2 FQNEAQ. The CDR3 is CASSLGVGAETQYF. Here the CDR3 DNA reads TGTGCCAGCAGCTTAGGAGTCGGGGCGGAGACCCAGTACTTC. The full variable domain, with the rest looked up from reference TRBV7-8 and TRBJ2-5, is GAGVSQSPRYKVAKRGQDVALRCDPISGHVSLFWYQQALGQGPEFLTYFQNEAQLDKSGLPSDRFFAERPEGSVSTLKIQRTQQEDSAVYLCASSLGVGAETQYFGPGTRLLVL.

The rearrangement joins TRBV6-2 or TRBV6-3 to TRBJ1-1; 11 bases are a match to TRBD1. The CDR3 runs 14 residues. After removal of 6 bases from V and 10 bases from J, the junction contained 10 bases not matched to a gene. Germline V gene sequence: CDR1 MNHEY, CDR2 SVGEGT. CDR3 amino acids: CASSRGQGAIGAFF. The CDR3 nucleotides are TGTGCCAGCAGCCGAGGACAGGGGGCGATTGGAGCTTTCTTT.

The rearrangement uses TRBV10-2 and TRBJ2-1; possibly TRBD1 or TRBD2 for D (6 bases each). Per germline, CDR1 WSHSY and CDR2 SAAADI. Trimming removed 6 bases from V and 7 bases from J, with 22 bases in between. The CDR3 consists of 16 residues. In DNA form, the CDR3 reads TGCGCCAGCAGATCCCAGCCCCTAGGGGGGTTGAATGAGCAGTTCTTC. This gives the protein CASRSQPLGGLNEQFF.